This T cell receptor beta chain was recovered during a study of shared clonotypes between healthy human individuals. Study-wide background: Two women and three men aged 18 to 49 made up the donors. The study used three CD4 naive, three CD4 memory, two CD8 naive and one CD8 memory plate per donor.

V lost 5 bases, J lost 5 bases, and 3 bases stayed unmatched. The CDR3 has 15 amino acids. Germline CDR1 and CDR2: SGHAT and FQNNGV. The assay was immunoSEQ multiplex PCR, and TCRdb's table has in-frame clones only and misses some. The sample includes around 300,000 clones, over 75% of them seen just once. Study-level findings and limits: Among donors, clonotype sharing was expected to be affected by sequencing depth.

The sample holds one count of this clone. The antigen is undetermined. The receptor's source is a man younger than 30 in good health. The chain has TRBV11-2 and TRBJ2-2; 12 bases are shared with TRBD2. The source material was memory CD8+ T cells sorted from blood. Regarding subset: CD45RO+ cells pooled with CCR7-negative TemRA cells. As DNA, the CDR3 is TGTGCCAGCAGCCCCGGACTAGCGGGAACCGGGGAGCTGTTTTTT. Protein: CASSPGLAGTGELFF.